The T cell receptor (beta chain) under discussion was sequenced for a study of blood T cell repertoires in COVID-19. Study at large: From the United States, Italy and Spain came samples of acute and convalescent COVID-19. T cells, B-cell-depleted T cells, or PBMCs supplied cDNA or gDNA.

In the source study's methods: Reference gene primer amplification gave nucleated cell count estimates. Sequencing was performed with immunoSEQ multiplex PCR; in TCRdb, only in-frame clones are kept and a portion is missing. V, J and clone size are those of that table, while D and trimming were read from the DNA. The data contain tens of thousands of clones, 65% to 90% of them singletons. Sequences were obtained from peripheral blood. The sequence was collected from a woman over 75 with active or convalescent COVID-19.

The CDR3 reads CASSLALLQETQYF. DNA for the CDR3: TGTGCCAGCAGCTTAGCCCTCCTACAAGAGACCCAGTACTTC. The chain combines TRBV7-9 with TRBJ2-5, with no clear D. Between the trimmed V and J ends, which lost 0 bases and 2 bases, there was a span of 7 bases. The germline CDR1 and CDR2 sequences are SEHNR and FQNEAQ (reference sequence). The CDR3 is made up of 14 amino acids.